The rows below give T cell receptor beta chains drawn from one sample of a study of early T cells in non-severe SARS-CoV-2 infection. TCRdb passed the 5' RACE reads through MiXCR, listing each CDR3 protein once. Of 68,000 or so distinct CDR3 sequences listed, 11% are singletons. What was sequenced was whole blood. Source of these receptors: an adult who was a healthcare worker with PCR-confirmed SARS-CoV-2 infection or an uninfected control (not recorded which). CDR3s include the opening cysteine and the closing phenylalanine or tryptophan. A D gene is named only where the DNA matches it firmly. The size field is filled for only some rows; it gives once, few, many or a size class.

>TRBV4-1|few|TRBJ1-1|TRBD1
CASSQNRGINLHVNTEAFF
TGCGCCAGCAGCCAGAACAGGGGAATTAATCTTCATGTGAACACTGAAGCTTTCTTT
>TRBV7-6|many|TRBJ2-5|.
CASSLDRGGTQYF
TGTGCCAGCAGCTTAGACCGCGGCGGGACCCAGTACTTC
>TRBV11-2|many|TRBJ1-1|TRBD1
CASSAPSGTDNTEAFF
TGTGCCAGCAGCGCGCCCTCCGGGACAGATAACACTGAAGCTTTCTTT
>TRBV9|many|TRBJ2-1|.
CASSQGSEQFF
TGTGCCAGCAGCCAGGGGAGTGAGCAGTTCTTC
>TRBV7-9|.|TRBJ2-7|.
CASSPSGKRLAEQYF
TGTGCCAGCAGCCCCTCGGGAAAACGGCTCGCGGAGCAGTACTTC
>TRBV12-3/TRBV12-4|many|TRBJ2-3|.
CASSFSDSWTDTQYF
TGTGCCAGCAGTTTTAGCGATAGTTGGACAGATACGCAGTATTTT
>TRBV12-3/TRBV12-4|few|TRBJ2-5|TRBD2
CASSLARKGLAGGPPQETQYF
TGTGCCAGCAGTTTAGCTCGTAAAGGGCTAGCGGGAGGCCCCCCCCAAGAGACCCAGTACTTC
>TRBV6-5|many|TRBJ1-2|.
CASTTGSVSFRYTF
TGTGCCAGCACCACCGGGTCTGTCTCTTTCCGCTACACCTTC
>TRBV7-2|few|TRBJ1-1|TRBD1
CASRRTGVTEAFF
TGTGCCAGCAGGCGAACAGGGGTCACTGAAGCTTTCTTT
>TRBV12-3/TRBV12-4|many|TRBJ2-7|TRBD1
CASSLAGGQGAEQYF
TGTGCCAGCAGCTTGGCCGGGGGACAGGGGGCCGAGCAGTACTTC
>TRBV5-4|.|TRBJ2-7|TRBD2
CASSFSGLAGEDEQYF
TGTGCCAGCAGCTTTAGCGGTCTAGCGGGAGAAGACGAGCAGTACTTC
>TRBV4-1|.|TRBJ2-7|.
CASSQHPYEQYF
TGCGCCAGCAGCCAACACCCCTACGAGCAGTACTTC
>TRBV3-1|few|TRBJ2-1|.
CASSLQGAGEQFF
TGTGCCAGCAGCCTACAGGGAGCGGGTGAGCAGTTCTTC
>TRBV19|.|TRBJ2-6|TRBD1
CASSSHRDRGLTGANVLTF
TGTGCCAGTAGTTCACACCGGGACAGGGGGCTGACTGGGGCCAACGTCCTGACTTTC
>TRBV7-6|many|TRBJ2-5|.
CASSLATVGGQETQYF
TGTGCCAGCAGCTTAGCGACGGTGGGGGGCCAAGAGACCCAGTACTTC
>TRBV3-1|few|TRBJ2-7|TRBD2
CASSPRWAGENEQYF
TGTGCCAGCAGCCCCCGTTGGGCGGGAGAGAACGAGCAGTACTTC
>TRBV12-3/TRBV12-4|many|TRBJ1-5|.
CASSLDSNQPQHF
TGTGCCAGCAGTTTGGATAGCAATCAGCCCCAGCATTTT
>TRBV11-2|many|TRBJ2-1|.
CASSLVTVKGSYNEQFF
TGTGCCAGCAGCTTAGTGACGGTTAAGGGGTCCTACAATGAGCAGTTCTTC
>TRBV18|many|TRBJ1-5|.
CASSPDRHQPQHF
TGTGCCAGCTCACCCGACAGGCATCAGCCCCAGCATTTT
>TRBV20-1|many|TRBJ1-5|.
CSATSEGGRQPQHF
TGCAGTGCTACATCGGAAGGGGGGAGGCAGCCCCAGCATTTT
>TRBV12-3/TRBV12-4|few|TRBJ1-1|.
CASSLAGLEAEAFF
TGTGCCAGCAGTTTGGCGGGGTTGGAGGCTGAAGCTTTCTTT
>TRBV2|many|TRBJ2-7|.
CASSELSYEQYF
TGTGCCAGCAGTGAACTGTCTTACGAGCAGTACTTC
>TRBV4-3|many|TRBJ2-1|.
CASSQDGRSYNEQFF
TGCGCCAGCAGCCAAGACGGCCGCTCCTACAATGAGCAGTTCTTC
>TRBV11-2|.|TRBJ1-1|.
CASSLGFQNTEAFF
TGTGCCAGCAGCTTAGGCTTCCAGAACACTGAAGCTTTCTTT
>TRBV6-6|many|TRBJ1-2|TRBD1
CASSYSPGGLGGYTF
TGTGCCAGCAGTTACTCGCCAGGGGGCCTGGGTGGCTACACCTTC
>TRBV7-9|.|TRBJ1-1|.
CASSPYRVGRETEAFF
TGTGCCAGCAGCCCTTACCGAGTGGGGCGTGAAACTGAAGCTTTCTTT
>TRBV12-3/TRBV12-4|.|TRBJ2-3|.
CASSGHRRDTQYF
TGTGCCAGCAGCGGACACCGTCGGGATACGCAGTATTTT
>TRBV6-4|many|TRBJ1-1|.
CASSARVGTEAFF
TGTGCCAGCAGTGCCAGGGTAGGCACTGAAGCTTTCTTT
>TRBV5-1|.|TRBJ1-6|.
CASSYDTANSPLHF
TGCGCCAGCAGCTACGACACCGCTAATTCACCCCTCCACTTT
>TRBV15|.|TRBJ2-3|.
CATSRDLGPHSTDTQYF
TGTGCCACCAGCAGAGATCTGGGACCCCATAGCACAGATACGCAGTATTTT
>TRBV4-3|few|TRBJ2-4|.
CASSQSAGVAKNIQYF
TGCGCCAGCAGCCAATCTGCCGGGGTAGCCAAAAACATTCAGTACTTC
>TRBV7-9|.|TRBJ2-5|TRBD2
CASSPWGLAGRGFREETQYF
TGTGCCAGCAGCCCTTGGGGCCTAGCGGGTCGGGGCTTTCGTGAGGAGACCCAGTACTTC
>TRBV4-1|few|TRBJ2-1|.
CASSEANSGEQFF
TGCGCCAGCAGCGAAGCGAATTCCGGGGAGCAGTTCTTC
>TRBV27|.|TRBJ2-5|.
CASRPTSFGTQYF
TGTGCCAGCAGACCAACTAGTTTCGGGACCCAGTACTTC
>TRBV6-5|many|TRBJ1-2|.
CASSAYPANYGYTF
TGTGCCAGCAGTGCGTACCCAGCTAACTATGGCTACACCTTC
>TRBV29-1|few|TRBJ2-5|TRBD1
CSASTQLTGGDETQYF
TGCAGCGCAAGCACTCAACTAACAGGGGGCGACGAGACCCAGTACTTC
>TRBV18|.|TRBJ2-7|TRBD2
CASSIKRDPYEQYF
TGTGCCAGCTCAATAAAGCGGGACCCCTACGAGCAGTACTTC
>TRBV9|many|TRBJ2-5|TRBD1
CASSATTGMRETQYF
TGTGCCAGCAGCGCCACGACAGGGATGAGAGAGACCCAGTACTTC
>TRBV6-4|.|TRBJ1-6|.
CASSDNYNSPLHF
TGTGCCAGCAGTGACAACTATAATTCACCCCTCCACTTT
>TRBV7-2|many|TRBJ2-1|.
CASSLEGSSYNEQFF
TGTGCCAGCAGCTTAGAAGGTAGCTCCTACAATGAGCAGTTCTTC
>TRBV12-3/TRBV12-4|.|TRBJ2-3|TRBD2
CASSPGGRARGDTQYF
TGTGCCAGCAGTCCGGGAGGGAGGGCGAGGGGAGATACGCAGTATTTT
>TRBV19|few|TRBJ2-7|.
CASSTTGNEQYF
TGTGCCAGTAGCACAACAGGGAACGAGCAGTACTTC
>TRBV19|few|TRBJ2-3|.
CASGLSGTDTQYF
TGTGCCAGTGGCCTCAGCGGCACAGATACGCAGTATTTT
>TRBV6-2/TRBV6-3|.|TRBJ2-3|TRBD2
CASSYGTSEGTDTQYF
TGTGCCAGCAGTTACGGGACTAGCGAAGGTACAGATACGCAGTATTTT
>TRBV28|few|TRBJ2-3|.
CASSGYTQYF
TGTGCCAGCAGTGGGTATACGCAGTATTTT